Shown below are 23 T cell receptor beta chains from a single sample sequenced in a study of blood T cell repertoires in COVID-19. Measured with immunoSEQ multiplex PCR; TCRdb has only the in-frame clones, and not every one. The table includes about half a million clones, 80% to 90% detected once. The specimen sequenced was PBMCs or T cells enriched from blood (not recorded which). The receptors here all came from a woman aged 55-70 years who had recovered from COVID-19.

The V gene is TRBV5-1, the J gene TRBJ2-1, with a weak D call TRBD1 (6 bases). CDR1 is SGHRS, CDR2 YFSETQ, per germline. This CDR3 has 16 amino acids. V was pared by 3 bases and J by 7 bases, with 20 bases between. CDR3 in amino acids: CASSWGVSRGRNEQFF. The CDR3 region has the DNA TGCGCCAGCAGCTGGGGTGTTAGCAGGGGTCGAAATGAGCAGTTCTTC.

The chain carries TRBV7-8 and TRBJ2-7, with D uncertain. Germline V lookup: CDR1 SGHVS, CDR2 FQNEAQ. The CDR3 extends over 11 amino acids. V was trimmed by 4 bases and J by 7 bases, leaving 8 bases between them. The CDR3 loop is CASSSSWEQYF. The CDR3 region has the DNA TGTGCCAGCAGCTCCAGTTGGGAGCAGTACTTC.

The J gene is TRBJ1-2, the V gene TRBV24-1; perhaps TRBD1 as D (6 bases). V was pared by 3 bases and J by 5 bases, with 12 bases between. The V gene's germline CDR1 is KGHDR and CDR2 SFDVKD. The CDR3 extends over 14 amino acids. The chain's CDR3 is CATSDRRGEYGYTF. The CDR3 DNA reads TGTGCCACCAGTGATCGCAGGGGCGAATATGGCTACACCTTC.

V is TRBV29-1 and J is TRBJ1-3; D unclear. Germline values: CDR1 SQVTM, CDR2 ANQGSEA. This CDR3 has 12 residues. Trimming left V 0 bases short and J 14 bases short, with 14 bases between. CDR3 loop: CSVEDGVAVLYF. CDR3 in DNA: TGCAGCGTTGAAGATGGAGTTGCAGTTTTATATTTT. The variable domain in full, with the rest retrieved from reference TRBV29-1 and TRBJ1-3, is SAVISQKPSRDICQRGTSLTIQCQVDSQVTMMFWYRQQPGQSLTLIATANQGSEATYESGFVIDKFPISRPNLTFSTLTVSNMSPEDSSIYLCSVEDGVAVLYFGEGSWLTVV.

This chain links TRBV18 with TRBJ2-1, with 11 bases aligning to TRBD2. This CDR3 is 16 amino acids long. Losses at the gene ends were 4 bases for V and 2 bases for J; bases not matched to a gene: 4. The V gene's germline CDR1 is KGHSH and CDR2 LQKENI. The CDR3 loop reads CASSLSGGATYNEQFF. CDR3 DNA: TGTGCCAGCTCACTTAGCGGGGGGGCAACCTACAATGAGCAGTTCTTC.

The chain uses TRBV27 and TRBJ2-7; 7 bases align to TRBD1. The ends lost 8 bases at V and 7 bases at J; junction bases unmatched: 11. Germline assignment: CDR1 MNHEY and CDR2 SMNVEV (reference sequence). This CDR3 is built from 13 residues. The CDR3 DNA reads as TGTGCCAGCGGGTACCTTACAGGGGTAGAGCAGTACTTC. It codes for CASGYLTGVEQYF.

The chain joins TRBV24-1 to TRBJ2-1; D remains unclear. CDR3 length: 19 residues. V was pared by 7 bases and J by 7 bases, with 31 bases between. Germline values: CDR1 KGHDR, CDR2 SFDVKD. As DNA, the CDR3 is TGTGCCACCAGCCAATATCCCATCCGTCCAGGAAGTAATAGAAATGAGCAGTTCTTC. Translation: CATSQYPIRPGSNRNEQFF.

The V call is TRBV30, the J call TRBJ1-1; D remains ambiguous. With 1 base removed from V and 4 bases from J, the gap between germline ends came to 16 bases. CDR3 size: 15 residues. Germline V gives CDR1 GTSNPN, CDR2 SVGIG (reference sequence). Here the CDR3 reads CAWSEKGTGSTEAFF. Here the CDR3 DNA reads TGTGCCTGGAGTGAGAAAGGTACGGGGTCCACTGAAGCTTTCTTT.

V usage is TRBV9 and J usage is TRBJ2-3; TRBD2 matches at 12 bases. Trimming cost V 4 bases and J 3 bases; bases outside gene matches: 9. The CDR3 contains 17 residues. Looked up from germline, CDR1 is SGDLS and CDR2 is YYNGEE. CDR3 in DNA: TGTGCCAGCAGCTTCCCGACTAGCGGGGGTCGGACAGATACGCAGTATTTT. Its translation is CASSFPTSGGRTDTQYF. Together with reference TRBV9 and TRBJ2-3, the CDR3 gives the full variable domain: DSGVTQTPKHLITATGQRVTLRCSPRSGDLSVYWYQQSLDQGLQFLIQYYNGEERAKGNILERFSAQQFPDLHSELNLSSLELGDSALYFCASSFPTSGGRTDTQYFGPGTRLTVL.

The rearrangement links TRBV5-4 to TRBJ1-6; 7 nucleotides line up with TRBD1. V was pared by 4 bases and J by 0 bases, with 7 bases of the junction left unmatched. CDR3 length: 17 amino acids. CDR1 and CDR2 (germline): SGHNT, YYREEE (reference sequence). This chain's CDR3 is CASSRGGTDSYNSPLHF. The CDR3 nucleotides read TGTGCCAGCAGCCGGGGGGGGACAGACTCCTATAATTCACCCCTCCACTTT.

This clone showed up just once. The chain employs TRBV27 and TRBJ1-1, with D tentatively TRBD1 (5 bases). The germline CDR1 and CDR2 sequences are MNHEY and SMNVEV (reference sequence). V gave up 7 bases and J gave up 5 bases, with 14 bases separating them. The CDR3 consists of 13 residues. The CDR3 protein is CASTLRGGTEAFF. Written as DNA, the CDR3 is TGTGCCAGCACCTTAAGGGGCGGAACTGAAGCTTTCTTT.

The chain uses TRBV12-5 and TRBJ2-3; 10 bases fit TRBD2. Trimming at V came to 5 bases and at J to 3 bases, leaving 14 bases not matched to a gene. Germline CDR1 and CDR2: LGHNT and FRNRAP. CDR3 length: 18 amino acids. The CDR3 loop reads CASGLTVDGLAVTDTQYF. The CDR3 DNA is TGTGCTAGTGGTCTGACCGTCGACGGACTAGCGGTGACAGATACGCAGTATTTT.

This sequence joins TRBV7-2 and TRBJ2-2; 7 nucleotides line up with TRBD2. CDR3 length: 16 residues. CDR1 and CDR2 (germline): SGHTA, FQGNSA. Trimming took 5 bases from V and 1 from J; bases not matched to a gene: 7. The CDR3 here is CASSPSGKMNTGELFF. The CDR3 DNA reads TGTGCCAGCAGCCCTAGCGGAAAAATGAACACCGGGGAGCTGTTTTTT.

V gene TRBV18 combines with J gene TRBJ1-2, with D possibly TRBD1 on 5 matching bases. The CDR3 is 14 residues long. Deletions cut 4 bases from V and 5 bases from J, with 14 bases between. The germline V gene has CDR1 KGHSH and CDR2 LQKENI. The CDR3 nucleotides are TGTGCCAGCTCACTACAGGCCAGAATTTATGGCTACACCTTC. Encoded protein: CASSLQARIYGYTF. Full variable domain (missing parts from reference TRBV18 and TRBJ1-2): NAGVMQNPRHLVRRRGQEARLRCSPMKGHSHVYWYRQLPEEGLKFMVYLQKENIIDESGMPKERFSAEFPKEGPSILRIQQVVRGDSAAYFCASSLQARIYGYTFGSGTRLTVV.

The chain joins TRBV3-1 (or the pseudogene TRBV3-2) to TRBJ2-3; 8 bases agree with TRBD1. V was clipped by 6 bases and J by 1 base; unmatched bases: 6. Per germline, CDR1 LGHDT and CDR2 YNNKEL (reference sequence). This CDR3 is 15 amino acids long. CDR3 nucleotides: TGTGCCAGCAGGGCGCGGGACAGGCGCACAGATACGCAGTATTTT. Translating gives CASRARDRRTDTQYF.

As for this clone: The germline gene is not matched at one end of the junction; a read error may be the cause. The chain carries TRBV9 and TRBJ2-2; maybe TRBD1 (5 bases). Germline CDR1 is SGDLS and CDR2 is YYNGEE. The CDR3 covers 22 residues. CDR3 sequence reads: CARSVERSETVPLSANTGELFF. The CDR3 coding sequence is TGTGCCCGCAGCGTAGAAAGGTCGGAGACAGTGCCACTCTCTGCGAACACCGGGGAGCTGTTTTTT.

The CDR3 region has the DNA TGTGCCAGCAGGAGGACTAGCGGGGGGCCCGCAGATACGCAGTATTTT. This translates into CASRRTSGGPADTQYF. The V gene is TRBV7-9, the J gene TRBJ2-3; 14 nucleotides match TRBD2. This CDR3 comprises 16 residues. Per germline, CDR1 SEHNR and CDR2 FQNEAQ (reference sequence). After removal of 6 bases from V and 4 bases from J, the junction contained 6 bases not matched to a gene.

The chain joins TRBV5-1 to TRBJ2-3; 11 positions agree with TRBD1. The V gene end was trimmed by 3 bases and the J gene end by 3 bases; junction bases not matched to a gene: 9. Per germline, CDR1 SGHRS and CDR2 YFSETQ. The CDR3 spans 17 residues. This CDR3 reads CASSSGQGAKWTDTQYF. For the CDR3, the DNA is TGCGCCAGCAGCTCTGGACAGGGGGCTAAGTGGACAGATACGCAGTATTTT.

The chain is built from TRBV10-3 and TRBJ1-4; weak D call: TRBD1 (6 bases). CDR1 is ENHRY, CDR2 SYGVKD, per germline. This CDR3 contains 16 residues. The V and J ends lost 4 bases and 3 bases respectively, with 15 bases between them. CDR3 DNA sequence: TGTGCCATCAGTGTGTCGGGGGCCTCCGCTAATGAAAAACTGTTTTTT. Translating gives CAISVSGASANEKLFF.

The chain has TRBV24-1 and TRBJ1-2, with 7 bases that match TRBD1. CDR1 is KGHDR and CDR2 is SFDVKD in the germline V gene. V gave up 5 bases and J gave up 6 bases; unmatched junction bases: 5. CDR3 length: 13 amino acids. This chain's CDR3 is CATSAEGGHGYTF. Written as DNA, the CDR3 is TGTGCCACCAGTGCGGAAGGGGGCCATGGCTACACCTTC.

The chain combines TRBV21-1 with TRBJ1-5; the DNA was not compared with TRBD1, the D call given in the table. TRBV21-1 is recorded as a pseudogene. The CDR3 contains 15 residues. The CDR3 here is CASSLLSGGNQPQHF. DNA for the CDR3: TGTGCCAGCAGCCTCCTTTCAGGGGGCAATCAGCCCCAGCATTTT.

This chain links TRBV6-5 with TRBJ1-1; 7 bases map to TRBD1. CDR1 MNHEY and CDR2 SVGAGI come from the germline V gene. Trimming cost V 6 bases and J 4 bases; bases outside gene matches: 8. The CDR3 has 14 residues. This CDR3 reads CASRRETGSTEAFF. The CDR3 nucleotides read TGTGCCAGCAGGAGGGAGACAGGGAGCACTGAAGCTTTCTTT.

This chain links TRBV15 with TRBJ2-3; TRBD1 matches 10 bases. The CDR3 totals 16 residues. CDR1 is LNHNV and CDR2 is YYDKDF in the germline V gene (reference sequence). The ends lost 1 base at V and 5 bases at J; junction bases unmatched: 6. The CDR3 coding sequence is TGTGCCACCAGCAGAGCACCGGGGACAGGGGTAGATACGCAGTATTTT. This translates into CATSRAPGTGVDTQYF.